These 25 T cell receptor beta chains were sequenced from one sample in a study of blood T cell repertoires in COVID-19. TCRdb keeps only in-frame clones here, not all; method: immunoSEQ multiplex PCR. This sample has hundreds of thousands of clones; about 89% occur once, and the top ten carry 3.5% to 5%. Sequencing used PBMCs or T cells enriched from blood (not recorded which). These receptors all come from a woman in her 30s who had recovered from COVID-19.

The rearrangement uses TRBV10-3 and TRBJ1-1, with TRBD1 matching over 9 bases. The CDR3 has 17 amino acids. The J segment lost 1 base and the V segment lost 2 bases, leaving 8 bases of the junction unmatched. Germline lookup yields CDR1 ENHRY and CDR2 SYGVKD. The CDR3 DNA sequence: TGTGCCATCAGTGAGGGGGGGACAGGGCGGCGGAACACTGAAGCTTTCTTT. This codes for CAISEGGTGRRNTEAFF.

The chain links TRBV24-1 to TRBJ2-5; D ambiguous. CDR1 and CDR2 (germline): KGHDR, SFDVKD. CDR3 size: 14 residues. Trimming shortened V by 8 bases and J by 2 bases, and 14 bases separated the two germline ends. DNA for the CDR3: TGTGCCACCATAAGCGATTACGAACAAGAGACCCAGTACTTC. Translation: CATISDYEQETQYF.

V and J are TRBV4-3 and TRBJ1-5; no clear D. The CDR3 is 16 residues long. Germline CDR1 and CDR2: LGHNA and YSLEER. The V gene lost 0 bases and the J gene lost 3 bases, with 12 bases spanning the gap. CDR3: CASSQDWRVNNQPQHF. The CDR3 region has the DNA TGCGCCAGCAGCCAAGATTGGAGGGTAAACAATCAGCCCCAGCATTTT.

V is TRBV7-2 and J is TRBJ2-3; D gene uncertain. Germline V lookup: CDR1 SGHTA, CDR2 FQGNSA. CDR3 length: 15 residues. V gave up 5 bases and J gave up 2 bases, with 14 bases separating them. The CDR3 spells CASSPRSSTTDTQYF. The CDR3 DNA follows: TGTGCCAGCAGCCCCCGATCATCTACCACAGATACGCAGTATTTT.

The chain recombines TRBV29-1 with TRBJ1-2; D is possibly TRBD1 (6 bases). The CDR3 totals 13 residues. Germline CDR1 and CDR2: SQVTM and ANQGSEA. The germline V and J ends were trimmed by 7 bases and 7 bases, with 19 bases remaining between them. CDR3 sequence: CSAEWGRGSGYTF. The CDR3 nucleotides are TGCAGCGCCGAATGGGGGCGCGGCAGTGGCTACACCTTC.

This clone was counted only a few times. The chain employs TRBV28 and TRBJ1-3, with D possibly being TRBD1 (5 bases). This CDR3 is 13 amino acids long. The ends were cut back, 1 base at V and 8 bases at J, with 9 bases in the middle. The V gene's germline CDR1 is MDHEN and CDR2 SYDVKM. In DNA form, the CDR3 reads TGTGCCAGCAGTTTATTAGGGGTTGACACCATATATTTT. Its translation: CASSLLGVDTIYF.

CDR3 bases: TGTGCCAGCAGACGAGGGTCGACCACCGGGGAGCTGTTTTTT. Its protein product is CASRRGSTTGELFF. The rearrangement uses TRBV7-2 and TRBJ2-2, with D maybe TRBD2 (5 bases). Germline assignment: CDR1 SGHTA and CDR2 FQGNSA. Trimming took 6 bases from V and 4 from J, leaving 12 bases between them. CDR3 length: 14 amino acids.

The chain employs TRBV28 and TRBJ1-1; no reliable D call. Per germline, CDR1 MDHEN and CDR2 SYDVKM. This CDR3 has 14 residues. V lost 5 bases, J lost 10 bases, and 20 bases lay in between. The CDR3 here is CASSTHILAEGAFF. CDR3 coding DNA: TGTGCCAGCAGTACCCACATTCTTGCGGAGGGAGCTTTCTTT.

The chain is built from TRBV27 and TRBJ1-2; a weak D match, TRBD1 (5 bases). The CDR3 sequence is 22 residues long. Between the trimmed V and J ends, which lost 6 bases and 0 bases, there was a span of 35 bases. Germline loops: CDR1 MNHEY, CDR2 SMNVEV (reference sequence). The CDR3 nucleotides read TGTGCCAGCAGGCGTTTGTTCCAGGGTAATATGGCTTTGGCCGCTGCTAACTATGGCTACACCTTC. As protein: CASRRLFQGNMALAAANYGYTF.

The chain recombines TRBV2 with TRBJ2-1, with TRBD1 identical over 9 bases. The CDR3 totals 14 residues. V dropped 5 bases and J dropped 9; count of bases not matched to a gene: 8. Germline loops: CDR1 SNHLY, CDR2 FYNNEI. This CDR3 is CASSPPDRGTEQFF. Written as DNA, the CDR3 is TGTGCCAGCAGTCCTCCGGACAGGGGCACTGAGCAGTTCTTC.

CDR3 loop: CAWSQQGNTEAFF. CDR3 DNA: TGTGCCTGGAGTCAACAGGGGAACACTGAAGCTTTCTTT. This chain connects TRBV30 to TRBJ1-1; a weak D match, TRBD1 (6 bases). The CDR3 is made up of 13 amino acids. CDR1 and CDR2 from the germline V gene are GTSNPN and SVGIG (reference sequence). V was trimmed by 2 bases and J by 1 base, leaving 8 bases between them.

The genes are TRBV28 and TRBJ2-5; 12 bases are shared with TRBD1. Germline-derived CDR1 and CDR2 are MDHEN and SYDVKM. This CDR3 contains 14 residues. V lost 6 bases, J lost 5 bases, and 4 bases stayed unmatched. The CDR3 spells CASRGQGAGETQYF. As DNA, the CDR3 is TGTGCCAGCAGGGGACAGGGGGCCGGGGAGACCCAGTACTTC.

This chain links TRBV5-1 with TRBJ2-7, with 7 bases matching TRBD1. From germline, CDR1 is SGHRS and CDR2 YFSETQ. Losses at the gene ends were 3 bases for V and 0 bases for J; bases not matched to a gene: 3. This CDR3 spans 14 amino acids. The CDR3 loop is CASSSGTVSYEQYF. As DNA, the CDR3 is TGCGCCAGCAGCTCCGGGACAGTCTCCTACGAGCAGTACTTC.

This rearrangement joins TRBV2 to TRBJ2-7, with 8 bases lining up with TRBD1. The CDR3 has 15 residues. Unmatched junction bases numbered 14, after V lost 6 bases and J lost 7 bases. Looked up from germline, CDR1 is SNHLY and CDR2 is FYNNEI. The CDR3 DNA sequence: TGTGCCAGCAGACCCTCGACAGGGGACCCCGGGGAGCAGTACTTC. Its translation: CASRPSTGDPGEQYF.

The chain carries TRBV6-4 and TRBJ2-1; 8 nucleotides line up with TRBD1. CDR3 length: 16 amino acids. The J segment lost 7 bases and the V segment lost 4 bases, leaving 12 bases of the junction unmatched. From germline, CDR1 is MRHNA and CDR2 SNTAGT. The CDR3 protein is CASSVTPGGFGNEQFF. The DNA for the CDR3 is TGTGCCAGCAGTGTTACCCCAGGGGGCTTTGGTAATGAGCAGTTCTTC.

The V and J genes are TRBV6-5 and TRBJ2-7, with a possible D match to TRBD2 (5 bases). The CDR3 is 14 amino acids. Germline V lookup: CDR1 MNHEY, CDR2 SVGAGI. Trimming pared 6 bases from V and 1 base from J, leaving 13 bases between. The CDR3 bases are TGTGCCAGCAGCAAAAAGGGAGAGTCCTACGAGCAGTACTTC. Amino acid sequence: CASSKKGESYEQYF.

The chain uses TRBV6-5 and TRBJ1-5; D is unresolved. Per germline, CDR1 MNHEY and CDR2 SVGAGI. Trimming pared 2 bases from V and 3 bases from J, leaving 8 bases between. CDR3 length: 14 amino acids. In DNA, the CDR3 is TGTGCCAGCAGTTACGATAGATTCAATCAGCCCCAGCATTTT. It is translated as CASSYDRFNQPQHF.

The chain joins TRBV5-4 to TRBJ2-3, with D uncertain. The germline V gene encodes CDR1 SGHNT and CDR2 YYREEE (reference sequence). The V and J ends lost 4 bases and 2 bases respectively, with 11 bases between them. This CDR3 is 14 amino acids long. Written as DNA, the CDR3 is TGTGCCAGCAGCCCCCCCAGACACACAGATACGCAGTATTTT. Protein sequence: CASSPPRHTDTQYF.

The V gene is TRBV6-2 or TRBV6-3, the J gene TRBJ2-1; TRBD2 aligns across 12 bases. This CDR3 contains 16 residues. Per the germline V gene, CDR1 is MNHEY and CDR2 is SVGEGT. V was clipped by 3 bases and J by 8 bases; unmatched bases: 8. The CDR3 reads CASSYFGLAGSYEQFF. In nucleotides, the CDR3 is TGTGCCAGCAGTTATTTCGGACTAGCGGGAAGCTATGAGCAGTTCTTC.

This chain links TRBV6-1 with TRBJ1-5, with a tentative D call TRBD1 (5 bases). V was pared by 3 bases and J by 2 bases, with 11 bases between. This CDR3 region has 15 residues. Germline CDR1 MNHNS, CDR2 SASEGT. The CDR3 region is CASSEHGGGNQPQHF. CDR3 DNA: TGTGCCAGCAGTGAGCACGGAGGGGGCAATCAGCCCCAGCATTTT.

This chain uses TRBV3-1 (or the pseudogene TRBV3-2) with TRBJ1-6; TRBD1 aligns across 10 bases. Germline V gene lookup returns CDR1 LGHDT and CDR2 YNNKEL (reference sequence). This CDR3 comprises 17 residues. With 7 bases clipped from V and 1 base from J, the junction kept 7 bases outside the gene matches. The CDR3 reads CASMGQGILSYNSPLHF. The CDR3 nucleotides read TGTGCCAGCATGGGACAGGGGATATTGTCCTATAATTCACCCCTCCACTTT.

This clone appeared a single time. The chain has TRBV2 and TRBJ2-3; the match to TRBD1 covers 7 bases. Germline values: CDR1 SNHLY, CDR2 FYNNEI. The CDR3 totals 14 residues. Trimming removed 10 bases from V and 2 bases from J; junction bases left unmatched: 9. The CDR3 DNA is TGTGCCACCCACCCCGGGACAGACACAGATACGCAGTATTTT. Translation: CATHPGTDTDTQYF.

This clone has a single count. The genes are TRBV9 and TRBJ1-2, with no clear D. The CDR3 extends over 14 amino acids. From germline, CDR1 is SGDLS and CDR2 YYNGEE. Trimming took off 3 bases at V and 0 bases at J, with 9 bases between the two ends. The CDR3 DNA reads TGTGCCAGCAGCGGCGGAGCTACTAACTATGGCTACACCTTC. Protein: CASSGGATNYGYTF.

The rearrangement links TRBV16 to TRBJ1-1; 7 nucleotides line up with TRBD1. V lost 2 bases, J lost 5 bases, and 5 bases stayed unmatched. There are 14 residues in the CDR3. CDR1 is KGHSY and CDR2 is FQNENV in the germline V gene. The CDR3 sequence: CASSQQGVGTEAFF. DNA for the CDR3: TGTGCCAGCAGCCAACAGGGGGTAGGGACTGAAGCTTTCTTT.

The chain couples TRBV28 to TRBJ2-7; 9 nucleotides match TRBD2. Germline V gene lookup returns CDR1 MDHEN and CDR2 SYDVKM. CDR3 length: 16 amino acids. Trimming cost V 3 bases and J 2 bases; bases outside gene matches: 8. The CDR3 is CASSFGQREVPYEQYF. CDR3 bases: TGTGCCAGCAGTTTCGGTCAGCGGGAGGTCCCCTACGAGCAGTACTTC.